Listed below are T cell receptor beta chains from one sample, sequenced in a study of shared clonotypes between healthy human individuals. The repertoire was sequenced with immunoSEQ multiplex PCR; TCRdb's copy has only in-frame clones and lacks some. The sample records about 1.5 million clones, over 95% being singletons. The source material was naive CD4+ T cells sorted from blood. Source of these receptors: a man between 25 and 39 years old in good health. Each CDR3 is given with its conserved first and last residue. D genes are given only for firm matches. Clone size appears in some rows only: once, few, many, or a class for an expanded clone.

CDR3 DNA: TGTGCCAGCAGTTCCCCCTACACCGGGGAGCTGTTTTTT
CDR3 protein: CASSSPYTGELFF
clone size: -
J gene: TRBJ2-2
D gene: -
V gene: TRBV28

CDR3 DNA: TGTGCCAGCAGTAGGGCAGGGACCGCGAACACCGGGGAGCTGTTTTTT
CDR3 protein: CASSRAGTANTGELFF
clone size: -
J gene: TRBJ2-2
D gene: -
V gene: TRBV28

CDR3 DNA: TGTGCCAGCAGTTACTCGTTGGGATTGGCGTTCGGGCTGTACTTC
CDR3 protein: CASSYSLGLAFGLYF
clone size: -
J gene: TRBJ2-7
D gene: -
V gene: TRBV6-5

CDR3 DNA: TGTGCCAGCAGCTTGGGGACGTCTGACAACACTGAAGCTTTCTTT
CDR3 protein: CASSLGTSDNTEAFF
clone size: -
J gene: TRBJ1-1
D gene: -
V gene: TRBV5-4

CDR3 DNA: TGTGCCAGCAGCCCGGGGGGGGACAATCAGCCCCAGCATTTT
CDR3 protein: CASSPGGDNQPQHF
clone size: -
J gene: TRBJ1-5
D gene: -
V gene: TRBV28

CDR3 DNA: TGCGCCAGCAGCCTAGGGACATCCGGTGAGCAGTTCTTC
CDR3 protein: CASSLGTSGEQFF
clone size: -
J gene: TRBJ2-1
D gene: -
V gene: TRBV4-3

CDR3 DNA: TGTGCCAGCAGCATTATGGACAGGGGAGTTAATCAGCCCCAGCATTTT
CDR3 protein: CASSIMDRGVNQPQHF
clone size: -
J gene: TRBJ1-5
D gene: TRBD1
V gene: TRBV5-5

CDR3 DNA: TGTGCCAGTAGTAGAACCGGAGCCTCCAGCATCTCCTACAATGAGCAGTTCTTC
CDR3 protein: CASSRTGASSISYNEQFF
clone size: -
J gene: TRBJ2-1
D gene: -
V gene: TRBV19

CDR3 DNA: TGCGCCAGCAGCTCGAGTGGGAAAAACACCGGGGAGCTGTTTTTT
CDR3 protein: CASSSSGKNTGELFF
clone size: -
J gene: TRBJ2-2
D gene: -
V gene: TRBV5-1

CDR3 DNA: TGTGCCAGCAGCTCGGACCCTTTGTCCCAAGAGACCCAGTACTTC
CDR3 protein: CASSSDPLSQETQYF
clone size: -
J gene: TRBJ2-5
D gene: -
V gene: TRBV5-6

CDR3 DNA: TGCGCCAGCAGTCGGACAGCTCAAGATACGCAGTATTTT
CDR3 protein: CASSRTAQDTQYF
clone size: -
J gene: TRBJ2-3
D gene: -
V gene: TRBV23-1

CDR3 DNA: TGTGCCAGCAGCTTGGCCTACACAGATACGCAGTATTTT
CDR3 protein: CASSLAYTDTQYF
clone size: -
J gene: TRBJ2-3
D gene: -
V gene: TRBV7-3

CDR3 DNA: TGTGCCAGCAGCTCGAAATCGGGAGCGGGAGGCCTCTCCTACGAGCAGTACTTC
CDR3 protein: CASSSKSGAGGLSYEQYF
clone size: once
J gene: TRBJ2-7
D gene: TRBD2
V gene: TRBV7-9

CDR3 DNA: TGTGCCAGCAGCAAAGCGCTCCGACAGGAGTACAATGAGCAGTTCTTC
CDR3 protein: CASSKALRQEYNEQFF
clone size: -
J gene: TRBJ2-1
D gene: -
V gene: TRBV21-1

CDR3 DNA: TGTGCCAGCAGTTTGTTCACCCTAGGGACTAGGGCTCGGGAGCTGTTTTTT
CDR3 protein: CASSLFTLGTRARELFF
clone size: -
J gene: TRBJ2-2
D gene: TRBD2
V gene: TRBV28

CDR3 DNA: TGTGCCAGCAGCGTAGATAGGGATACGCAGTATTTT
CDR3 protein: CASSVDRDTQYF
clone size: -
J gene: TRBJ2-3
D gene: -
V gene: TRBV9

CDR3 DNA: TGTGCCAGCGGCCCTAGACAGGGCAACTTCTTCTTC
CDR3 protein: CASGPRQGNFFF
clone size: -
J gene: TRBJ2-7
D gene: TRBD1
V gene: TRBV28

CDR3 DNA: TGTGCCAGCCGCCCTAGGACTGGAGAATCTGGGGCCAACGTCCTGACTTTC
CDR3 protein: CASRPRTGESGANVLTF
clone size: -
J gene: TRBJ2-6
D gene: -
V gene: TRBV7-9

CDR3 DNA: TGTGCCAGCAGCTCGGAACTTAAGCGGTACAATGAGCAGTTCTTC
CDR3 protein: CASSSELKRYNEQFF
clone size: -
J gene: TRBJ2-1
D gene: -
V gene: TRBV5-4

CDR3 DNA: TGCGCCAGCAGCCAAGAGCCTAGCTCCCCATCGCATTTT
CDR3 protein: CASSQEPSSPSHF
clone size: -
J gene: TRBJ1-5
D gene: -
V gene: TRBV4-1

CDR3 DNA: TGCGCCAGCAGCAAAGCGGGACAAGAGACCCAGTACTTC
CDR3 protein: CASSKAGQETQYF
clone size: -
J gene: TRBJ2-5
D gene: TRBD2
V gene: TRBV5-1

CDR3 DNA: TGTGCCAGCAGCCCACGTCGAACCCTCGGGCATCAGCCCCAGCATTTT
CDR3 protein: CASSPRRTLGHQPQHF
clone size: -
J gene: TRBJ1-5
D gene: -
V gene: TRBV7-8

CDR3 DNA: TGCGCCAGCGGACCCGGGACAGGGGGTTCCAATGAGCAGTTCTTC
CDR3 protein: CASGPGTGGSNEQFF
clone size: -
J gene: TRBJ2-1
D gene: TRBD1
V gene: TRBV10-1

CDR3 DNA: TGTGCCAGTAGTGAGGACACAGGGACCGTCTACGAGCAGTACTTC
CDR3 protein: CASSEDTGTVYEQYF
clone size: once
J gene: TRBJ2-7
D gene: -
V gene: TRBV19

CDR3 DNA: TGTGCCAGCACAGGTTTCGGGGCCCGCACAGATACGCAGTATTTT
CDR3 protein: CASTGFGARTDTQYF
clone size: -
J gene: TRBJ2-3
D gene: -
V gene: TRBV6-5

CDR3 DNA: TGTGCCAGCAGTGGGCCCGGGCCCGGGTACAATGAGCAGTTCTTC
CDR3 protein: CASSGPGPGYNEQFF
clone size: -
J gene: TRBJ2-1
D gene: -
V gene: TRBV9